This TCR beta chain was retrieved from a study of cytomegalovirus exposure and HLA in healthy donors. Vbeta (60) and Jbeta (13) primers were used in the PCR. Using immunoSEQ multiplex PCR, the repertoire was profiled, and TCRdb retains in-frame clones only, with some absent. The sample holds some 200,000 clones; nearly 80% are singletons and the top ten take around 2%. The sequence derives from a man younger than 30 in good health and CMV-seronegative. Sequenced: PBMCs.

CDR3 amino acids: CAISKEYGSEKLFF. Written as DNA, the CDR3 is TGTGCCATCAGTAAGGAGTACGGTAGCGAAAAACTGTTTTTT. The chain employs TRBV10-3 and TRBJ1-4; D call uncertain. The CDR3 totals 14 residues. V shed 5 bases and J shed 8 bases, with 15 bases lying between them. Germline V gene data show CDR1 as ENHRY and CDR2 as SYGVKD.